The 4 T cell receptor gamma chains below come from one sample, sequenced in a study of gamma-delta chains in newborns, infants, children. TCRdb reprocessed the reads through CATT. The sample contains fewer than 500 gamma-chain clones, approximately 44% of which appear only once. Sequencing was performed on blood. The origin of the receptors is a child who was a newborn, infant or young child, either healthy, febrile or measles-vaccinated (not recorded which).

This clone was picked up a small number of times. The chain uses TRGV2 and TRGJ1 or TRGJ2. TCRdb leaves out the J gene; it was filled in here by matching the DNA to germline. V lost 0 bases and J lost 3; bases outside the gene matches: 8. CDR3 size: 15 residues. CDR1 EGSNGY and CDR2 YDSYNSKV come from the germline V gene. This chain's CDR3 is CATWDGAGGYYKKLF. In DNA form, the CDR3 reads TGTGCCACCTGGGACGGGGCGGGGGGTTATTATAAGAAACTCTTT.

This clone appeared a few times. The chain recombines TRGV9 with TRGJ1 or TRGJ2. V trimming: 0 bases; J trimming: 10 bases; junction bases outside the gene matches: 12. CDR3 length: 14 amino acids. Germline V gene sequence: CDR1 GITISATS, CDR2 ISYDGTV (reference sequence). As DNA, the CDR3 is TGTGCCTTGTGGGAGGTGAATCGGGAGGGAAAGAAACTCTTT. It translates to CALWEVNREGKKLF.

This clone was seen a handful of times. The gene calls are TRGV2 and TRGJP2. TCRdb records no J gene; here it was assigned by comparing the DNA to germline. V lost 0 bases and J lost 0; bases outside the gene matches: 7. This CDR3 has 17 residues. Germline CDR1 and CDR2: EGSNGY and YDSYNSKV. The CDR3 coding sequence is TGTGCCACCTGGGACGGGGGGTTTGATAGTAGTGATTGGATCAAGACGTTT. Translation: CATWDGGFDSSDWIKTF.

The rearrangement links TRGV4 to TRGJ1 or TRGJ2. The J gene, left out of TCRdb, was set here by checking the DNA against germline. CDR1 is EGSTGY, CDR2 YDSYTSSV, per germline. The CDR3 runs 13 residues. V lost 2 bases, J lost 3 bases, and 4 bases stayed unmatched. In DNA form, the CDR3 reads TGTGCCACCTGGGATGAGACTTATTATAAGAAACTCTTT. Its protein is CATWDETYYKKLF.